The following is a T cell receptor beta chain sequence with its context. The sample holds one count of this clone. Which antigen it targets is not known. It has no much larger one-base neighbor in the sample; base qualities were not kept. This entry comes from a study of cytomegalovirus exposure and HLA in healthy donors (dated by TCRdb to about 2017). Context from the whole study: According to an earlier analysis of 550 to 700 of the donors, about 179 million T cells yielded 90 million to 140 million unique TCR beta sequences and more than 250 Gb of sequence data. A later genetic analysis used genome-wide SNP genotypes for about three fifths of the 666 donors, treating that subset as a discovery cohort. HLA typing covered class I and class II loci at four-digit resolution. Four to six DR-DQ haplotypes were handled as single units for association and clustering, since linkage in the cohort was strong. To decide whether each TCR beta V gene segment behaved as functional or pseudogenic, an earlier analysis of several hundred of the donors relied on high-throughput TCR beta sequencing. All discovery cohort repertoires had been generated on a single sequencing platform. Among several hundred genotyped donors of the cohort, an average of around 240,000 unique TCR beta nucleotide sequences was sequenced per donor, of which approximately 18% were non-productive. The genetic ancestry cluster associated with self-reported Caucasian donors included roughly four fifths of the approximately 430 genotyped donors. The study combined high-throughput TCR immunosequencing, statistical association of individual TCRs with disease status, and machine learning to predict cytomegalovirus infection status. Alongside the repertoire data, information on donor age, sex, ethnicity and CMV serostatus was compiled. The study was designed to test whether signatures of past pathogen exposure could be identified by cataloging public T cell receptors. Rather than drawing on any new phenotypic data, the later analysis identified candidate immune exposures from TCR beta sequences and the way those sequences occurred across donors. Besides the first cohort of around 700 subjects, a separate validation cohort made up of roughly 120 different subjects was used. The T cell repertoires of several hundred subjects were profiled by immunosequencing and related to cytomegalovirus serostatus. In a later analysis, previously published TCR beta repertoires from roughly 710 donors were re-analyzed and high-resolution HLA genotyping was added so that TCR occurrence patterns could be studied. About 320 gigabases of sequencing data and tens of millions of unique TCR sequences were included in an early release covering about 700 HLA-typed donors. The number of typed donors differed by locus: 629-630 for A, B, C, DRB1 and DQB1; 522 for DQA1; 606 for DPA1; and around 490 for DPB1.

The paper's findings and limits, for the study overall: Because some donors lacked HLA typing at each locus, the association tests relied only on the typed subset. A group of highly shared sequence variants was considered likely to be a technical artifact of the sequencing pipeline. In vitro tests confirmed that a few of the cytomegalovirus-associated TCR beta chains recognize cytomegalovirus antigens. About 15 rarely observed V segments, including chromosome 9 orphons, were excluded from the earlier analysis of almost 600 of the donors because counts were too low. A further reported finding was that TCR beta sequences accurately predicted the HLA-A and HLA-B alleles for most subjects in the first cohort. The cohort was sequenced for TCR beta chains only, and without alpha or paired-chain data the features that could be detected were limited. The presence/absence analyses assumed that sequencing depth was roughly uniform across donors, and that assumption may not be true. Specific HLA alleles were associated with around 18,000 TCR beta sequences at a false discovery rate of 0.05 in a later analysis. A later genetic analysis associated a missense DCLRE1C variant with V-gene and J-gene trimming of TCR beta chains, and an independent cohort replicated the association. A later analysis reported that several top co-occurrence clusters appeared linked to parvovirus B19, influenza, CMV and Epstein-Barr virus. Assigning TCR associations to individual alleles was difficult when HLA alleles, especially DR and DQ, strongly co-occurred. The classifier was reported to diagnose cytomegalovirus status with high specificity and sensitivity in both the original cohort and the validation cohort. In an earlier analysis of a few hundred of the donors, most TCR beta V segments were observed in productive rearrangements about 87% or about 30% of the time, broadly matching IMGT annotations. It was suggested by the authors that the approach could potentially be generalized to other disease states and immunological phenotypes. Linkage disequilibrium might explain the correlated functional status among segregating V segments, but an unknown experimental factor could not be ruled out. In a later analysis, the rate of TCR association differed among HLA loci, with DRB1 alleles having the most associated TCRs and HLA-C alleles having the fewest. Most TCR sequences were seen in very few donors, while some public TCRs were found in many individuals. A later analysis found that HLA-associated TCR beta chains were more clonally expanded and had lower generation probabilities than equally common non-associated chains. Compared with the roughly 700-donor mean, donors in an Asian-associated ancestry cluster had fewer N-insertions in productive TCRs, according to a later genetic analysis. Most CMV-associated TCR beta chains appeared to be HLA-restricted in a later analysis, and the HLA associations seemed to be driven largely by CMV exposure. The only immune exposure information available for the cohort was CMV serostatus. The study listed 164 TCR beta chains as associated with cytomegalovirus.

In total, 500 to 700 healthy bone marrow donors made up the cohort. Cohort members were all nominally healthy when sampled, although unrecorded immune exposures were likely present. The donor was CMV seropositive and was included in the group of some 290 seropositive cohort members. Each donor provided a peripheral blood sample, and peripheral blood mononuclear cells were used for TCR beta sequencing. The Qiagen DNeasy Blood Extraction Kit was used to extract genomic DNA from the blood cell samples. Preparation of the library involved the immunoSEQ multiplex PCR assay. For the multiplex PCR, a mixture combining 60 forward primers for TCR Vbeta segments and 13 reverse primers for TCR Jbeta segments was used. The CDR3 region of rearranged TCR beta genes was amplified from genomic DNA with a multiplex PCR assay. On the Illumina HiSeq System, the amplified TCR beta libraries were sequenced as 87-base-pair reads. The paper's data handling went like this. Across the 500 to 850 repertoires, a later analysis counted approximately 75 million unique TCR beta chains, approximately 10 million of which were shared by at least two donors. Raw reads were error-corrected and collapsed into unique sequences with a nearest-neighbor algorithm that merged closely related sequences to remove PCR and sequencing errors. Alignment of CDR3 sequences to IMGT reference sequences was used to assign V, D and J gene segments. Each retained sequence needed at least a six-nucleotide match to both a V gene segment and a J gene segment. A rearrangement was called productive if the CDR3 had no stop codons and remained in frame with V and J, and every other rearrangement was called non-productive. CDR3 was defined according to IMGT convention as the region running from the second conserved V-encoded cysteine to the conserved J-encoded phenylalanine. In an earlier analysis of roughly 610 of the donors, sequences lacking an unambiguous match to a single V gene segment were excluded. In an earlier analysis of 450 to 700 of the donors, V segments were called functional above 56.7% productive rearrangements and were called segregating when the between-donor standard deviation exceeded 5%. A statistical classification framework was built to diagnose cytomegalovirus status from the catalog of TCR beta chain sequences. In a later analysis, TCR nucleotide sequences were compared against IMGT/GENE-DB human TR gene sequences so that V and J genes could be assigned. The TCRdist pipeline was used in a later analysis to assign CDR3 sequences and most-parsimonious VDJ recombination scenarios. In a later analysis, every TCR beta chain was defined by the combination of its CDR3 amino acid sequence and its V-gene family, and reads without a unique V-gene family were dropped. As a way to deal with suspected cross-contamination and a sequencing artifact, a later analysis dropped roughly 600 nucleotide sequences that were highly shared and had low generation probability. For each public chain, a later analysis derived a clonal expansion index from normalized ranks of inferred template counts within each repertoire. In a later analysis, generation probabilities were computed with a VDJ recombination model fitted to out-of-frame rearrangements, and the resulting probabilities were checked against IGoR. Hypergeometric tests were used in a later analysis to score TCR-TCR, TCR-HLA and TCR-CMV co-occurrence, with a repertoire-size bias correction applied to the TCR pairs. A later analysis estimated false discovery rates by permuting HLA or CMV assignments 20 times. A later analysis grouped co-occurring TCRs with DBSCAN, adding TCRdist sequence similarity when clustering within HLA-allele-positive subsets. Repertoires with fewer than 30,000 or more than 120,000 public chains were left out of co-occurrence clustering, as were four to six repertoires with anomalous nucleotide sharing. The source is immuneACCESS, and TCRdb retained only in-frame sequences with V and J called. Part of the clones is not carried over; for the studies checked, unresolved V genes explain less than half of this, and the remainder is unexplained. That table gives V, J and clone size, and the DNA gave D and trimming. The sample yields approximately 150,000 clones; roughly 77% were counted once. The ten largest clones capture about 4% of the sample.

The sequencing input was PBMCs. The sequence derives from a man aged 30 to 45 in good health and CMV-seropositive.

The CDR3 protein: CSVGGTRDSSYEQYF. Here is the DNA: TGCAGCGTTGGAGGGACCCGGGACAGCTCCTACGAGCAGTACTTC. The sequence is built from TRBV29-1 and TRBJ2-7; 7 nucleotides in the junction match TRBD1. The CDR3 goes from the cysteine to the phenylalanine over 15 residues. Just the 45-base CDR3 DNA is kept, in frame starting at base 1. V is cut back by 4 bases and J by 0 bases, with 9 bases in the junction unmatched. Based on the germline V gene, the CDR1 and CDR2 sequences are SQVTM and ANQGSEA.